A single sample is the source of the 31 T cell receptor beta chains below, sequenced in a study of radiotherapy plus CTLA-4 blockade in lung cancer. TCRdb's copy holds only in-frame clones and misses some; the assay was immunoSEQ multiplex PCR. The table has about 97,000 clones, approximately 74% seen once; the top ten hold around 2.7%. Sample: peripheral blood, taken from a patient treated with radiotherapy plus ipilimumab. These receptor sequences come from a human donor with non-small cell lung cancer who had a partial response to radiotherapy plus ipilimumab. Some clones in this sample may be carry-over from other donors' samples.

The chain carries TRBV25-1 and TRBJ1-1, with a possible D match to TRBD1 (6 bases). V was clipped by 5 bases and J by 8 bases, with 21 bases between them. From germline, CDR1 is MGHDK and CDR2 SYGVNS. The CDR3 is 15 amino acids. The DNA for the CDR3 is TGTGCCAGCAGTTCTCTAGGGGGACAAGCATCCGAAGCTTTCTTT. Translation: CASSSLGGQASEAFF.

V is TRBV11-2 and J is TRBJ1-6; tentative D call: TRBD1 (6 bases). The V gene's germline CDR1 is SGHAT and CDR2 FQNNGV. This CDR3 has 14 amino acids. The germline V and J ends were trimmed by 1 base and 11 bases, with 12 bases remaining between them. The CDR3 sequence is CASSLVQGRTPLHF. The CDR3 bases are TGTGCCAGCAGCTTAGTGCAGGGGCGGACACCCCTCCACTTT.

J is TRBJ2-7 and V is TRBV15; perhaps TRBD2 as D (6 bases). Trimming stripped 4 bases from V and 2 bases from J, with 12 bases between. Germline V gene data show CDR1 as LNHNV and CDR2 as YYDKDF (reference sequence). The CDR3 is 14 residues long. The CDR3: CATSTGTETYEQYF. CDR3 sequence (DNA): TGTGCCACCAGCACCGGGACTGAAACCTACGAGCAGTACTTC.

The chain is built from TRBV5-1 and TRBJ2-1; unclear D gene. Germline V lookup: CDR1 SGHRS, CDR2 YFSETQ. The length of the CDR3 is 15 residues. V lost 2 bases to trimming and J lost 0 bases, with 9 bases between them. The CDR3 coding sequence is TGCGCCAGCAGCTTACGTATGAGCTCCTACAATGAGCAGTTCTTC. Amino acids: CASSLRMSSYNEQFF. Combining the CDR3 with reference TRBV5-1 and TRBJ2-1 gives the whole variable domain KAGVTQTPRYLIKTRGQQVTLSCSPISGHRSVSWYQQTPGQGLQFLFEYFSETQRNKGNFPGRFSGRQFSNSRSEMNVSTLELGDSALYLCASSLRMSSYNEQFFGPGTRLTVL.

V usage is TRBV4-2 and J usage is TRBJ2-3, with 10 bases that match TRBD2. Trimming cost V 0 bases and J 4 bases; bases outside gene matches: 1. The CDR3 contains 15 residues. CDR1 and CDR2 from the germline V gene are LGHNA and YNFKEQ. DNA for the CDR3: TGTGCCAGCAGCCAAGATGGGACTAGCGCAGATACGCAGTATTTT. This gives the protein CASSQDGTSADTQYF.

This sequence joins TRBV15 and TRBJ2-5, with 11 bases lining up with TRBD1. The junction had 2 bases not matched to a gene; V was cut back by 3 bases and J by 2 bases. The CDR3 runs 15 residues. The germline V gene encodes CDR1 LNHNV and CDR2 YYDKDF (reference sequence). CDR3 nucleotides: TGTGCCACCAGCAGGGGACAGGGGGTTCAAGAGACCCAGTACTTC. Translation gives CATSRGQGVQETQYF. Together with reference TRBV15 and TRBJ2-5, the CDR3 gives the full variable domain: DAMVIQNPRYQVTQFGKPVTLSCSQTLNHNVMYWYQQKSSQAPKLLFHYYDKDFNNEADTPDNFQSRRPNTSFCFLDIRSPGLGDTAMYLCATSRGQGVQETQYFGPGTRLLVL.

The chain couples TRBV11-3 to TRBJ2-3; perhaps TRBD1 as D (5 bases). The V gene lost 4 bases and the J gene lost 0 bases, with 8 bases spanning the gap. Germline CDR1 SGHNT, CDR2 YENEEA. This CDR3 region has 14 residues. The CDR3 DNA sequence: TGTGCCAGCAGCTCCGGACAAAGCACAGATACGCAGTATTTT. Translation gives CASSSGQSTDTQYF.

This clone has more than one count but fewer than ten. The rearrangement links TRBV25-1 to TRBJ2-5, with a tentative D call TRBD2 (5 bases). Germline CDR1 MGHDK, CDR2 SYGVNS. This CDR3 is built from 12 residues. V was shortened by 3 bases and J by 5 bases, with 7 bases between the two germline ends. CDR3 loop: CASSEWEETQYF. The DNA of the CDR3 is TGTGCCAGCAGTGAGTGGGAGGAGACCCAGTACTTC. The variable domain in full, completed from reference TRBV25-1 and TRBJ2-5, reads EADIYQTPRYLVIGTGKKITLECSQTMGHDKMYWYQQDPGMELHLIHYSYGVNSTEKGDLSSESTVSRIRTEHFPLTLESARPSHTSQYLCASSEWEETQYFGPGTRLLVL.

The chain couples TRBV5-5 to TRBJ2-5; 8 bases fit TRBD1. The CDR3 extends over 17 amino acids. J gave up 5 bases and V 4 bases, and 16 bases lay outside the gene matches. Germline V gene lookup returns CDR1 SGHKS and CDR2 YYEKEE (reference sequence). As DNA, the CDR3 is TGTGCCAGCAGCCCGATAACAGGGGGTTGGGTGTTGGAGACCCAGTACTTC. Translated, it gives CASSPITGGWVLETQYF. The full variable domain, its missing parts supplied by reference TRBV5-5 and TRBJ2-5, is DAGVTQSPTHLIKTRGQQVTLRCSPISGHKSVSWYQQVLGQGPQFIFQYYEKEERGRGNFPDRFSARQFPNYSSELNVNALLLGDSALYLCASSPITGGWVLETQYFGPGTRLLVL.

This chain links TRBV18 with TRBJ2-1; 7 nucleotides match TRBD2. This CDR3 has 15 amino acids. Germline CDR1 KGHSH, CDR2 LQKENI. The V segment lost 3 bases and the J segment 2 bases; nucleotides outside the gene matches: 4. Here the CDR3 DNA reads TGTGCCAGCTCACCCACAACTAGCGCCTACAATGAGCAGTTCTTC. This codes for CASSPTTSAYNEQFF.

CDR3 sequence: CASSPGTGAYEQYF. The CDR3 coding sequence is TGTGCCAGCAGCCCAGGGACAGGAGCCTACGAGCAGTACTTC. The chain combines TRBV7-2 with TRBJ2-7; 8 bases are shared with TRBD1. V lost 5 bases to trimming and J lost 2 bases; unmatched junction nucleotides: 5. Germline values: CDR1 SGHTA, CDR2 FQGNSA. CDR3 length: 14 amino acids. Drawing the rest from reference TRBV7-2 and TRBJ2-7, the complete variable domain is GAGVSQSPSNKVTEKGKDVELRCDPISGHTALYWYRQSLGQGLEFLIYFQGNSAPDKSGLPSDRFSAERTGGSVSTLTIQRTQQEDSAVYLCASSPGTGAYEQYFGPGTRLTVT.

The V and J genes are TRBV2 and TRBJ1-1; 7 nucleotides align to TRBD1. Germline CDR1 SNHLY, CDR2 FYNNEI. The ends lost 5 bases at V and 2 bases at J; junction bases unmatched: 5. This CDR3 is 14 amino acids long. CDR3 residues: CASSRDRFNTEAFF. The CDR3, as DNA: TGTGCCAGCAGTAGGGACAGATTCAACACTGAAGCTTTCTTT.

The chain links TRBV27 to TRBJ2-1; 7 bases are shared with TRBD2. The V gene end was trimmed by 6 bases and the J gene end by 6 bases; junction bases not matched to a gene: 17. Germline V gene sequence: CDR1 MNHEY, CDR2 SMNVEV (reference sequence). The CDR3 runs 17 residues. The CDR3 reads CASSLRPPGGGRNEQFF. The CDR3 bases are TGTGCCAGCAGCTTGCGGCCCCCGGGGGGTGGTCGCAATGAGCAGTTCTTC.

The chain has TRBV18 and TRBJ2-3; maybe TRBD1 (5 bases). The CDR3 covers 14 residues. V lost 3 bases and J lost 4, with 11 bases in between. Germline CDR1 is KGHSH and CDR2 is LQKENI. The CDR3 DNA reads TGTGCCAGCTCACCCCCGACAGAGGCAGATACGCAGTATTTT. Its translation: CASSPPTEADTQYF.

The rearrangement uses TRBV7-2 and TRBJ2-5, with no clear D. The DNA end lines up better with TRBJ2-7; the J call may be wrong. The CDR3 loop spans 15 amino acids. Per germline, CDR1 SGHTA and CDR2 FQGNSA. CDR3 loop: CASSLFRGSSYEQYF. The DNA for the CDR3 is TGTGCCAGCAGCTTATTCCGCGGCAGCTCCTACGAGCAGTACTTC.

The V call is TRBV6-5, the J call TRBJ1-5, with D unresolved. CDR1 MNHEY and CDR2 SVGAGI come from the germline V gene. The CDR3 is 15 residues long. Trimming took off 6 bases at V and 3 bases at J, with 15 bases between the two ends. The CDR3 loop is CASRENYGNNQPQHF. The CDR3 DNA follows: TGTGCCAGCAGGGAGAATTACGGGAACAATCAGCCCCAGCATTTT.

The chain links TRBV19 to TRBJ2-1; 9 bases map to TRBD1. The CDR3 is made up of 18 amino acids. V lost 2 bases, J lost 4 bases, and 12 bases stayed unmatched. Germline CDR1 reads LNHDA; CDR2 reads SQIVND (reference sequence). DNA for the CDR3: TGTGCCAGTAGTATACGCTCAATCACAGGGGGCGCATACAATGAGCAGTTCTTC. Residues: CASSIRSITGGAYNEQFF.

The chain has TRBV27 and TRBJ1-4; unclear D gene. V gave up 0 bases and J gave up 10 bases, with 12 bases separating them. The CDR3 is made up of 14 amino acids. Germline CDR1 reads MNHEY; CDR2 reads SMNVEV (reference sequence). The CDR3 nucleotides are TGTGCCAGCAGTTTATCGGCCGGCTCGGGAAAACTGTTTTTT. This codes for CASSLSAGSGKLFF.

V gene TRBV7-6 combines with J gene TRBJ2-1; 8 nucleotides line up with TRBD2. The CDR3 covers 19 residues. CDR1 SGHVS and CDR2 FNYEAQ come from the germline V gene. Trimming removed 1 base from V and 7 bases from J; junction bases left unmatched: 18. CDR3 residues: CASSLEAANVAGISNEQFF. The CDR3, as DNA: TGTGCCAGCAGCTTAGAAGCGGCTAACGTAGCGGGAATTAGTAATGAGCAGTTCTTC.

This clone occurred once. V is TRBV10-3 and J is TRBJ1-1, with D maybe TRBD1 (6 bases). CDR1 ENHRY and CDR2 SYGVKD come from the germline V gene. The CDR3 length is 14 residues. V was clipped by 6 bases and J by 0 bases, with 11 bases between them. CDR3 DNA sequence: TGTGCCATCAGACCTCAGGGGATGAACACTGAAGCTTTCTTT. Translating it yields CAIRPQGMNTEAFF.

This clone was observed a handful of times. This sequence joins TRBV28 and TRBJ2-7, with D perhaps matching TRBD1 (6 bases). V lost 3 bases and J lost 1, with 22 bases in between. This CDR3 comprises 18 residues. Per the germline V gene, CDR1 is MDHEN and CDR2 is SYDVKM. The CDR3 bases are TGTGCCAGCAGTTTCCCTAGTGTGGGGAGAGGGACATCCTACGAGCAGTACTTC. Protein: CASSFPSVGRGTSYEQYF.

This clone was detected once. V gene TRBV6-1 combines with J gene TRBJ2-5; TRBD2 agrees at 7 bases. This CDR3 has 14 residues. With V trimmed by 8 bases and J by 5 bases, 11 bases remained unmatched. Germline V gene data show CDR1 as MNHNS and CDR2 as SASEGT. This CDR3 reads CASGQEAGYETQYF. Written as DNA, the CDR3 is TGTGCCAGCGGTCAGGAAGCGGGGTATGAGACCCAGTACTTC.

V is TRBV11-3 and J is TRBJ1-6, with TRBD1 as a possible D gene (5 bases). The V gene's germline CDR1 is SGHNT and CDR2 YENEEA. V was cut by 0 bases and J by 7 bases, with 10 bases left in between. This CDR3 region has 15 residues. The CDR3 nucleotides read TGTGCCAGCAGCTTAGAGGGGGGATCAAATTCACCCCTCCACTTT. Its translation is CASSLEGGSNSPLHF.

This rearrangement joins TRBV5-6 to TRBJ2-3; 10 nucleotides line up with TRBD2. From germline, CDR1 is SGHDT and CDR2 YYEEEE. V dropped 4 bases and J dropped 6; count of bases not matched to a gene: 8. The CDR3 length is 15 residues. CDR3 loop: CASSGLAGVSDTQYF. Written as DNA, the CDR3 is TGTGCCAGCAGCGGGCTAGCGGGAGTATCCGATACGCAGTATTTT.

The J gene is TRBJ2-1, the V gene TRBV12-2; the DNA was not used to check the table's D call, TRBD2. TRBV12-2 is deemed a pseudogene. The CDR3 runs 13 residues. Written as DNA, the CDR3 is TGTGCAAGTCGCTTAGGCCCTAGCAGTGAGCAGTTCTTC. Protein product: CASRLGPSSEQFF.

This clone showed up just once. CDR3 region: CAISGAGVDTQYF. CDR3 nucleotides: TGTGCCATCAGTGGGGCAGGGGTAGATACGCAGTATTTT. The V call is TRBV10-3, the J call TRBJ2-3; D may be TRBD1 (6 bases). This CDR3 is 13 amino acids long. V was pared by 4 bases and J by 5 bases, with 10 bases between. The germline V gene encodes CDR1 ENHRY and CDR2 SYGVKD.

The chain has TRBV19 and TRBJ2-3; no clear D gene. Trimming removed 4 bases at V and 2 bases at J, with 13 bases between. Looked up from germline, CDR1 is LNHDA and CDR2 is SQIVND (reference sequence). CDR3 length: 15 amino acids. CDR3 loop: CASSNEGRLTDTQYF. The DNA for the CDR3 is TGTGCCAGTAGTAACGAAGGCAGACTCACAGATACGCAGTATTTT.

The CDR3 is CAGRAGSSYEQYF. The CDR3, as DNA: TGTGCCGGGAGGGCGGGGAGCTCCTACGAGCAGTACTTC. The V call is TRBV7-9, the J call TRBJ2-7; 7 nucleotides agree with TRBD2. Germline V lookup: CDR1 SEHNR, CDR2 FQNEAQ (reference sequence). Trimming at V came to 11 bases and at J to 0 bases, leaving 7 bases not matched to a gene. The CDR3 contains 13 residues.

The V call is TRBV7-8, the J call TRBJ2-6, with D maybe TRBD1 (6 bases). V lost 5 bases, J lost 4 bases, and 21 bases lay in between. CDR1 SGHVS and CDR2 FQNEAQ come from the germline V gene. CDR3 length equals 18 residues. The CDR3 sequence is CASSPERLQGSGANVLTF. CDR3 sequence (DNA): TGTGCCAGCAGCCCTGAAAGATTACAGGGTTCGGGGGCCAACGTCCTGACTTTC.

The chain is built from TRBV19 and TRBJ2-7, with a possible D match to TRBD2 (5 bases). Between the trimmed V and J ends, which lost 5 bases and 1 base, there was a span of 12 bases. CDR1 is LNHDA, CDR2 SQIVND, per germline (reference sequence). The CDR3 loop spans 14 amino acids. This chain's CDR3 is CASSPSAGSYEQYF. For the CDR3, the DNA is TGTGCCAGTAGTCCCTCCGCGGGTTCCTACGAGCAGTACTTC. Full variable domain (rest looked up from reference TRBV19 and TRBJ2-7): DGGITQSPKYLFRKEGQNVTLSCEQNLNHDAMYWYRQDPGQGLRLIYYSQIVNDFQKGDIAEGYSVSREKKESFPLTVTSAQKNPTAFYLCASSPSAGSYEQYFGPGTRLTVT.

The chain combines TRBV7-9 with TRBJ2-3; 8 bases are shared with TRBD1. The CDR3 is 16 amino acids. V shed 1 base and J 4 bases; nucleotides not matched to a gene: 7. CDR1 is SEHNR, CDR2 FQNEAQ, per germline (reference sequence). The DNA of the CDR3 is TGTGCCAGCAGCTTAGGGGCAGGGGGCGATCCAGATACGCAGTATTTT. Translating gives CASSLGAGGDPDTQYF.